This T cell receptor (beta chain) was sequenced in a study of human T cells and chemical hapten exposure. On the study more broadly: Patients had diphenylcyclopropenone applied to the scalp weekly throughout the approximately 22-week study. It was small differences in pooled library volume that mainly caused per-sample TCR yields to vary.

Time point meaning: patch test 1, 2 weeks after DPC sensitization. Treatment specified: therapeutic diphenylcyclopropenone sensitization with weekly scalp DPC. TCRdb independently ran MiXCR on the RACE reads; one entry per CDR3 protein. The sample lists approximately 90,000 distinct CDR3 sequences, around an eighth occurring once. This clonotype was observed many times. V shed 4 bases and J shed 0 bases, with 3 bases lying between them. The germline CDR1 and CDR2 sequences are SQVTM and ANQGSEA. The CDR3 length is 11 residues. This TCR derives from a middle-aged woman with alopecia areata. Some clones in this sample may be carry-over from other donors' samples. The V and J genes are TRBV29-1 and TRBJ1-1; D is ambiguous. Sequencing was performed on whole blood, taken in connection with sensitization to the hapten diphenylcyclopropenone (DPC). The CDR3 reads CSVGLNTEAFF. The DNA for the CDR3 is TGCAGCGTTGGGTTGAACACTGAAGCTTTCTTT.